The rows below give T cell receptor beta chains drawn from one sample of a study of cytomegalovirus exposure and HLA in healthy donors. This table comes from immunoSEQ multiplex PCR, and its TCRdb copy is limited to in-frame clones, with some not included. The sample shows about 150,000 clones, about 75% of them seen only once. Sequenced input: PBMCs. These receptors originate from a man aged 18 to 30 in good health and CMV-seropositive. Each CDR3 is given with its conserved first and last residue. The D gene is left open where the match is weak.

cdr3_aa cdr3_nt j_call v_call d_call cdr3_length
CASSSVGGAYEQYF TGTGCCAGCAGTTCCGTGGGAGGGGCCTACGAGCAGTACTTC TRBJ2-7 TRBV28 TRBD2 14
CACIRGPYNEQFF TGTGCCTGCATCAGGGGGCCCTACAATGAGCAGTTCTTC TRBJ2-1 TRBV30 TRBD1 13
CASSPTSGLTTGELFF TGTGCCAGCAGCCCTACTAGCGGGCTTACCACCGGGGAGCTGTTTTTT TRBJ2-2 TRBV9 TRBD2 16
CASSPRGLSYNEQFF TGTGCCAGCAGCCCCCGGGGGTTGTCCTACAATGAGCAGTTCTTC TRBJ2-1 TRBV11-3 . 15
CASSPVGQASSYEQYF TGTGCCAGCAGTCCCGTCGGACAAGCTAGCTCCTACGAGCAGTACTTC TRBJ2-7 TRBV28 . 16
CASNRDRLPHSGNTIYF TGCGCCAGCAACCGGGACAGGCTCCCCCACTCTGGAAACACCATATATTTT TRBJ1-3 TRBV23-1 TRBD1 17
CASSESGDEQYF TGTGCCAGCAGTGAATCCGGGGACGAGCAGTACTTC TRBJ2-7 TRBV2 . 12
CASSRTPIPATNEKLFF TGTGCCAGCAGCCGCACACCAATCCCTGCAACTAATGAAAAACTGTTTTTT TRBJ1-4 TRBV27 . 17
CSVAKGGGPREQYF TGCAGCGTGGCGAAGGGCGGGGGGCCTCGCGAGCAGTACTTC TRBJ2-7 TRBV29-1 TRBD2 14
CATSRDRSLNTEAFF TGTGCCACCAGCAGAGATCGGTCCTTGAACACTGAAGCTTTCTTT TRBJ1-1 TRBV15 . 15
CASSKNGYNEQFF TGTGCCAGCAGCAAAAACGGGTACAATGAGCAGTTCTTC TRBJ2-1 TRBV11-2 . 13
CASSPQQGARANEKLFF TGTGCCAGCTCACCTCAGCAGGGGGCAAGGGCTAATGAAAAACTGTTTTTT TRBJ1-4 TRBV18 TRBD1 17
CAWSRPSAGVYEQYF TGTGCCTGGAGTCGGCCTTCAGCGGGAGTCTACGAGCAGTACTTC TRBJ2-7 TRBV30 TRBD2 15
CAWIGRTGAFF TGTGCCTGGATAGGTAGGACAGGAGCTTTCTTT TRBJ1-1 TRBV30 TRBD1 11
CASSFTSIETQYF TGTGCCAGCAGTTTTACTAGTATAGAGACCCAGTACTTC TRBJ2-5 TRBV28 . 13
CAGSITGFGNQPQHF TGTGCCGGCAGTATTACGGGATTCGGCAATCAGCCCCAGCATTTT TRBJ1-5 TRBV2 . 15
CASSENRGTEGQYEQYF TGTGCCAGCAGTGAAAATAGGGGGACAGAAGGGCAGTACGAGCAGTACTTC TRBJ2-7 TRBV6-1 TRBD1 17
CASSVTRDEKLFF TGCGCCAGCAGTGTGACGAGGGATGAAAAACTGTTTTTT TRBJ1-4 TRBV5-1 . 13
CASSLIFGAGEGWQETQYF TGTGCCAGCAGCTTAATCTTTGGAGCGGGAGAGGGATGGCAAGAGACCCAGTACTTC TRBJ2-5 TRBV7-8 TRBD2 19
CASRDRGRDEAFF TGTGCCAGCAGGGACAGGGGGCGGGATGAAGCTTTCTTT TRBJ1-1 TRBV6-1 TRBD1 13